The T cell receptor beta chain under discussion was sequenced for a study of human T cells and chemical hapten exposure. Study as a whole: Alopecia universalis, totalis or areata was present in patients who were mostly female.

Concerning this clonotype itself: This may arise from a read error, as a much more abundant clone is one base away.

Described time point: pre-sensitization, week 0. The treatment: therapeutic diphenylcyclopropenone sensitization with weekly scalp DPC. The study enrolled 18 to 70-year-old alopecia patients suitable for DPC. The CDR3 runs 15 residues. Germline CDR1 and CDR2: SGHTA and FQGNSA. V trimming: 4 bases; J trimming: 2 bases; junction bases outside the gene matches: 4. Individual cDNA molecules (in the library) carried attached unique molecular identifiers. TCRdb re-analysed the RACE reads in MiXCR, keeping a single row per CDR3 protein. The sample lists about 40,000 distinct CDR3 sequences, about 10% occurring once.

This sequence joins TRBV7-2 and TRBJ2-1, with TRBD2 identical over 8 bases. The sample in question was whole blood, obtained in connection with sensitization to the hapten diphenylcyclopropenone (DPC). The origin of this receptor is a man aged 30-40 years with alopecia areata. Some clones in this sample may be carry-over from other donors' samples. This CDR3 reads CASSSSGGPYNEQFF. The CDR3, as DNA: TGTGCCAGCAGCTCCAGCGGGGGACCCTACAATGAGCAGTTCTTC.